The 25 T cell receptor beta chains in this list originate from one sample, sequenced in a study of beta chain features in type 1 diabetes (dated by TCRdb to the late 2010s). Overall study results and their limits: In all four CD4+ subsets, TCRB CDR3 length was moderately but significantly shorter in type 1 diabetes patients.

Their specific antigens are unknown. Receptor amplification or capture employed the immunoSEQ multiplex PCR assay. The entire amount of isolated RNA was reverse transcribed using the High Capacity cDNA Reverse Transcription Kit, so the sequenced TCRB transcripts were expressed ones. TCRdb mirrors the immuneACCESS table, restricted to in-frame sequences. Some clones are absent from its copies; in checked studies, under half trace to an unresolved V gene, and the reason for the others is unknown. Within this sample are around 41,000 clones, with approximately 61% of them counted one time only. About 1.7% of the sample is held by the ten biggest clonotypes. The sample comprised Tregs from blood. The meaning of the sample's cell subset or site label: regulatory CD4+ T cells. Receptors were obtained from a young man with type 1 diabetes. Some clones in this sample may be carry-over from other donors' samples.

The chain has TRBV7-9 and TRBJ2-5; 12 nucleotides match TRBD2. Unmatched junction bases numbered 8, after V lost 5 bases and J lost 1 base. Germline lookup yields CDR1 SEHNR and CDR2 FQNEAQ (reference sequence). The CDR3 loop spans 17 amino acids. The chain's CDR3 is CASSQTWTSGVQETQYF. The DNA of the CDR3 is TGTGCCAGCAGCCAAACTTGGACTAGCGGGGTCCAAGAGACCCAGTACTTC.

This clone was detected only a few times. This chain links TRBV6-5 with TRBJ2-3; no definite D call. V was clipped by 6 bases and J by 0 bases, with 10 bases between them. The CDR3 runs 14 residues. From germline, CDR1 is MNHEY and CDR2 SVGAGI. CDR3 loop: CASRHFESTDTQYF. The CDR3 DNA sequence: TGTGCCAGCAGGCATTTTGAGAGCACAGATACGCAGTATTTT.

This clone was counted between two and nine times. CDR3 residues: CASSLSRYTDTQYF. The CDR3 nucleotides read TGTGCCAGCAGCTTGTCGAGATACACAGATACGCAGTATTTT. The J gene is TRBJ2-3, the V gene TRBV7-3; D is unresolved. The CDR3 is 14 amino acids. The V and J ends lost 3 bases and 2 bases respectively, with 9 bases between them. Germline CDR1 is SGHTA and CDR2 is FQGTGA.

The chain combines TRBV5-1 with TRBJ1-1, with TRBD1 matching 7 bases. The CDR3 is 13 residues long. The V and J ends lost 4 bases and 3 bases, in that order; junction bases with no gene match: 3. Germline V CDR1 and CDR2: SGHRS, YFSETQ. The CDR3 region is CASSLQGDTEAFF. The CDR3 DNA follows: TGCGCCAGCAGCCTGCAGGGGGACACTGAAGCTTTCTTT.

This clone was counted between two and nine times. The V gene is TRBV5-1, the J gene TRBJ1-1, with 10 positions matching TRBD1. This CDR3 is 15 amino acids long. V lost 3 bases to trimming and J lost 0 bases; unmatched junction nucleotides: 2. The germline V gene has CDR1 SGHRS and CDR2 YFSETQ. CDR3 coding DNA: TGCGCCAGCAGCTCCGGACAGGGGGTGAACACTGAAGCTTTCTTT. Protein product: CASSSGQGVNTEAFF.

This rearrangement joins TRBV5-1 to TRBJ2-7; D possibly corresponds to TRBD1 (5 bases). Trimming shortened V by 4 bases and J by 3 bases, and 17 bases separated the two germline ends. The CDR3 is 15 residues long. Germline V gene lookup returns CDR1 SGHRS and CDR2 YFSETQ. The CDR3 is CASSVGAAEVYEQYF. The CDR3 nucleotides read TGCGCCAGCAGCGTTGGGGCAGCCGAGGTCTACGAGCAGTACTTC. Combining the CDR3 with reference TRBV5-1 and TRBJ2-7 gives the whole variable domain KAGVTQTPRYLIKTRGQQVTLSCSPISGHRSVSWYQQTPGQGLQFLFEYFSETQRNKGNFPGRFSGRQFSNSRSEMNVSTLELGDSALYLCASSVGAAEVYEQYFGPGTRLTVT.

This clone was detected only a few times. The V gene is TRBV4-2, the J gene TRBJ1-1; TRBD1 matches at 7 bases. The V and J ends lost 1 base and 8 bases, in that order; junction bases with no gene match: 7. Germline V gives CDR1 LGHNA, CDR2 YNFKEQ. The CDR3 loop spans 14 amino acids. As DNA, the CDR3 is TGTGCCAGCAGCCAAGGTGGACCGGGACAGGAAGCTTTCTTT. Translated: CASSQGGPGQEAFF.

The chain has TRBV7-2 and TRBJ1-2; D not resolved. Germline values: CDR1 SGHTA, CDR2 FQGNSA. Trimming left V 1 base short and J 0 bases short, with 12 bases between. The CDR3 extends over 16 amino acids. The CDR3 is CASSLDAGRTNYGYTF. CDR3 DNA: TGTGCCAGCAGCTTAGATGCGGGGAGGACTAACTATGGCTACACCTTC.

This rearrangement joins TRBV30 to TRBJ1-6; D gene unclear. Trimming took off 0 bases at V and 8 bases at J, with 5 bases between the two ends. The CDR3 runs to 12 residues. Germline assignment: CDR1 GTSNPN and CDR2 SVGIG (reference sequence). CDR3 DNA: TGTGCCTGGAGTGTACTAGATTCACCCCTCCACTTT. Its translation: CAWSVLDSPLHF. Supplemented by reference TRBV30 and TRBJ1-6, the full variable domain reads SQTIHQWPATLVQPVGSPLSLECTVEGTSNPNLYWYRQAAGRGLQLLFYSVGIGQISSEVPQNLSASRPQDRQFILSSKKLLLSDSGFYLCAWSVLDSPLHFGNGTRLTVT.

The V gene is TRBV2, the J gene TRBJ2-3; 8 bases map to TRBD2. V shed 4 bases, J shed 5 bases, and the junction held 5 bases outside the gene matches. The CDR3 extends over 14 amino acids. Germline values: CDR1 SNHLY, CDR2 FYNNEI. The CDR3 reads CASSGAGGGDTQYF. CDR3 bases: TGTGCCAGCAGTGGGGCGGGGGGCGGAGATACGCAGTATTTT.

This chain connects TRBV18 to TRBJ2-5, with D tentatively TRBD2 (5 bases). V was shortened by 3 bases and J by 4 bases, with 12 bases between the two germline ends. The CDR3 runs 14 residues. Germline loops: CDR1 KGHSH, CDR2 LQKENI. Here the CDR3 reads CASSPGSGIETQYF. In DNA, the CDR3 is TGTGCCAGCTCACCGGGTTCGGGGATAGAGACCCAGTACTTC.

This rearrangement joins TRBV6-6 to TRBJ2-6; TRBD1 is a possible D gene (6 bases). This CDR3 is built from 15 residues. V was clipped by 6 bases and J by 2 bases, with 11 bases between them. Germline V lookup: CDR1 MNHNY, CDR2 SVGAGI (reference sequence). CDR3 amino acids: CASSLRQAGANVLTF. CDR3 in DNA: TGTGCCAGCAGCTTAAGACAGGCTGGGGCCAACGTCCTGACTTTC.

V is TRBV6-1 and J is TRBJ2-7; 11 nucleotides line up with TRBD1. With V trimmed by 8 bases and J by 7 bases, 7 bases remained unmatched. The germline CDR1 and CDR2 sequences are MNHNS and SASEGT. The CDR3 is made up of 13 amino acids. In DNA form, the CDR3 reads TGTGCCAGCGGGGACAGGGGGACGGGAGAGCAGTACTTC. Residues: CASGDRGTGEQYF.

The chain is built from TRBV5-5 and TRBJ2-1; D gene uncertain. The CDR3 runs 13 residues. With 0 bases removed from V and 8 bases from J, the gap between germline ends came to 9 bases. The germline V gene has CDR1 SGHKS and CDR2 YYEKEE (reference sequence). CDR3 coding DNA: TGTGCCAGCAGCTTGGTGCCTGCGGATGAGCAGTTCTTC. This gives the protein CASSLVPADEQFF. The whole variable domain, remainder taken from reference TRBV5-5 and TRBJ2-1, is DAGVTQSPTHLIKTRGQQVTLRCSPISGHKSVSWYQQVLGQGPQFIFQYYEKEERGRGNFPDRFSARQFPNYSSELNVNALLLGDSALYLCASSLVPADEQFFGPGTRLTVL.

This clone was seen more than once but under ten times. The CDR3 DNA is TGTGCCAGCAGTGAGACAGGGGAATACGAGCAGTACTTC. Amino acids: CASSETGEYEQYF. The chain recombines TRBV6-5 with TRBJ2-7, with 8 bases fitting TRBD1. CDR1 is MNHEY and CDR2 is SVGAGI in the germline V gene. Unmatched junction bases numbered 4, after V lost 5 bases and J lost 4 bases. The CDR3 sequence is 13 residues long.

This chain joins TRBV6-5 and TRBJ2-2, with a tentative D call TRBD2 (6 bases). V was shortened by 0 bases and J by 1 base, with 6 bases between the two germline ends. Germline-derived CDR1 and CDR2 are MNHEY and SVGAGI. CDR3 length equals 15 residues. CDR3 region: CASSYSSGNTGELFF. In nucleotides, the CDR3 is TGTGCCAGCAGTTACTCTAGCGGGAACACCGGGGAGCTGTTTTTT.

The chain joins TRBV5-1 to TRBJ2-6; 14 bases line up with TRBD2. The CDR3 is 19 residues long. Trimming removed 0 bases from V and 0 bases from J; junction bases left unmatched: 2. CDR1 and CDR2 (germline): SGHRS, YFSETQ. The CDR3 DNA reads as TGCGCCAGCAGCTTGGGACTAGCGGGGGGGATCTCTGGGGCCAACGTCCTGACTTTC. Its translation is CASSLGLAGGISGANVLTF.

V gene TRBV7-9 combines with J gene TRBJ2-3; 9 bases are shared with TRBD1. The CDR3 totals 15 residues. J lost 5 bases, V lost 6 bases, and 9 bases had no gene match. The V gene's germline CDR1 is SEHNR and CDR2 FQNEAQ (reference sequence). The DNA of the CDR3 is TGTGCCAGCAGTAAACAGGGGGCAGTCCTAGATACGCAGTATTTT. Protein product: CASSKQGAVLDTQYF.

This clone was counted between two and nine times. The rearrangement links TRBV9 to TRBJ2-2; TRBD1 matches at 9 bases. The CDR3 spans 14 residues. V gave up 6 bases and J gave up 3 bases; unmatched junction bases: 3. The germline CDR1 and CDR2 sequences are SGDLS and YYNGEE. CDR3 sequence reads: CASTWTGDTGELFF. CDR3 DNA: TGTGCCAGCACCTGGACAGGGGACACCGGGGAGCTGTTTTTT.

This clone was recorded once. The rearrangement joins TRBV10-3 to TRBJ2-7; 10 bases align to TRBD1. CDR1 is ENHRY, CDR2 SYGVKD, per germline. This CDR3 has 14 amino acids. V dropped 6 bases and J dropped 4; count of bases not matched to a gene: 6. The CDR3 is CAIRKGQGNYEQYF. CDR3 bases: TGTGCCATCAGGAAGGGACAGGGGAATTACGAGCAGTACTTC.

This clone appeared a few times. V and J are TRBV2 and TRBJ1-1; D is ambiguous. The CDR3 runs 11 residues. Between the trimmed V and J ends, which lost 6 bases and 10 bases, there was a span of 12 bases. The germline V gene has CDR1 SNHLY and CDR2 FYNNEI. This CDR3 reads CASSDSRRAFF. CDR3 nucleotides: TGTGCCAGCAGCGATAGTAGGAGAGCTTTCTTT.

CDR3: CASSGGIQETQYF. CDR3 nucleotides: TGCGCCAGCAGCGGGGGCATCCAAGAGACCCAGTACTTC. The gene calls are TRBV5-1 and TRBJ2-5; TRBD1 is a possible D gene (6 bases). The V gene lost 4 bases and the J gene lost 1 base, with 8 bases spanning the gap. Germline CDR1 reads SGHRS; CDR2 reads YFSETQ. The CDR3 is 13 amino acids.

The chain combines TRBV5-5 with TRBJ2-3, with D uncertain. Germline CDR1 reads SGHKS; CDR2 reads YYEKEE (reference sequence). This CDR3 comprises 12 residues. V shed 2 bases and J shed 4 bases, with 5 bases lying between them. The CDR3 sequence: CASSLTPDTQYF. CDR3 sequence (DNA): TGTGCCAGCAGCTTAACACCAGATACGCAGTATTTT.

The V and J genes are TRBV2 and TRBJ2-3; D may be TRBD1 (5 bases). The germline gives CDR1 SNHLY, CDR2 FYNNEI. Trimming removed 7 bases at V and 3 bases at J, with 14 bases between. The CDR3 has 14 amino acids. The CDR3 reads CASIPGRGTDTQYF. In nucleotides, the CDR3 is TGTGCCAGCATCCCGGGTAGGGGTACAGATACGCAGTATTTT.

V and J are TRBV14 and TRBJ2-3; 7 bases line up with TRBD2. J was trimmed by 9 bases and V by 1 base; bases with no gene match: 4. The CDR3 sequence is 13 residues long. In germline, CDR1 is SGHDN, CDR2 FVKESK. CDR3 DNA sequence: TGTGCCAGCAGCCAAGCTAGCGGTATGACGCAGTATTTT. Protein: CASSQASGMTQYF.